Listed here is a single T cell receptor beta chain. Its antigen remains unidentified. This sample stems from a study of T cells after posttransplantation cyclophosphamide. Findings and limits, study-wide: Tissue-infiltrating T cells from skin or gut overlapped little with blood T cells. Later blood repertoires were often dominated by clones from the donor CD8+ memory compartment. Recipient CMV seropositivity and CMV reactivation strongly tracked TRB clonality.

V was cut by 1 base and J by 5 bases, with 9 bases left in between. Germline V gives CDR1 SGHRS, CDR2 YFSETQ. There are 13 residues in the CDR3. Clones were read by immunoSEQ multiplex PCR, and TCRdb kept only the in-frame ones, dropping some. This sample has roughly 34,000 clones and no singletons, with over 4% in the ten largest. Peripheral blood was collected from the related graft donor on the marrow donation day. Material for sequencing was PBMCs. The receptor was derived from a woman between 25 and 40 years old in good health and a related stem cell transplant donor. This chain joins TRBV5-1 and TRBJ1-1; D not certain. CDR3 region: CASSLRDRTEAFF. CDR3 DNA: TGCGCCAGCAGCTTGCGTGATCGGACTGAAGCTTTCTTT.